The 19 T cell receptor beta chains given below trace back to one sample, sequenced in a study of T cell responses to AZD1222 COVID-19 vaccine. TCRdb's table, derived via immunoSEQ multiplex PCR, lists solely in-frame clones and lacks some. Of 110,000 or so clones in the sample, 89% are singletons; the top ten hold more than 40%. This material consisted of peripheral blood, taken 28 days after the second AZD1222 dose. The receptors shown here come from an adult who received the AZD1222 COVID-19 vaccine.

The chain couples TRBV6-5 to TRBJ1-2; D possibly corresponds to TRBD1 (5 bases). The V gene lost 2 bases and the J gene lost 8 bases, with 15 bases spanning the gap. Germline V lookup: CDR1 MNHEY, CDR2 SVGAGI. This CDR3 has 14 residues. The CDR3: CASSYGRVFSGYTF. Written as DNA, the CDR3 is TGTGCCAGCAGTTACGGCAGGGTGTTTAGCGGCTACACCTTC.

This chain links TRBV12-3 or TRBV12-4 with TRBJ1-5, with no clear D. The CDR3 sequence is 13 residues long. V lost 5 bases and J lost 4, with 9 bases in between. In DNA form, the CDR3 reads TGTGCCAGCAGTCTCGGGCAGAATCAGCCCCAGCATTTT. This codes for CASSLGQNQPQHF.

The genes are TRBV3-1 (or the pseudogene TRBV3-2) and TRBJ1-4, with D tentatively TRBD1 (5 bases). The CDR3 length is 17 residues. V lost 6 bases, J lost 7 bases, and 24 bases lay in between. Germline V gene lookup returns CDR1 LGHDT and CDR2 YNNKEL (reference sequence). CDR3 in DNA: TGTGCCAGCAGTAATCAGGGCAGAGTCACGGTGGGTGAAAAACTGTTTTTT. The encoded protein is CASSNQGRVTVGEKLFF.

V and J are TRBV7-8 and TRBJ1-6, with 7 bases that match TRBD1. The V and J ends lost 0 bases and 9 bases, in that order; junction bases with no gene match: 5. The CDR3 is made up of 15 amino acids. Germline V gene lookup returns CDR1 SGHVS and CDR2 FQNEAQ. The CDR3 loop reads CASSLALGGRSPLHF. CDR3 DNA sequence: TGTGCCAGCAGCTTAGCCCTAGGGGGCCGTTCACCCCTCCACTTT.

The CDR3 DNA is TGTGCCACCGAGCGGGAGGGTGAGCAGTACTTC. This codes for CATEREGEQYF. The gene calls are TRBV6-5 and TRBJ2-7; 10 bases map to TRBD2. The CDR3 is 11 residues long. V gave up 10 bases and J gave up 7 bases; unmatched junction bases: 4. Per the germline V gene, CDR1 is MNHEY and CDR2 is SVGAGI.

The J gene is TRBJ1-2, the V gene TRBV27; D remains unclear. CDR1 is MNHEY, CDR2 SMNVEV, per germline (reference sequence). Trimming left V 4 bases short and J 3 bases short, with 12 bases between. The CDR3 loop spans 14 amino acids. The CDR3 spells CASSSGGYDYGYTF. For the CDR3, the DNA is TGTGCCAGCAGTTCTGGCGGTTACGACTATGGCTACACCTTC.

The chain employs TRBV4-3 and TRBJ2-1; TRBD2 matches 13 bases. CDR1 is LGHNA, CDR2 YSLEER, per germline. The CDR3 is 16 amino acids. V lost 4 bases, J lost 5 bases, and 5 bases stayed unmatched. The DNA of the CDR3 is TGCGCCAGCAGCCGAGCCGGGACTAGCGGGAACAATGAGCAGTTCTTC. Amino acids: CASSRAGTSGNNEQFF.

V is TRBV30 and J is TRBJ1-3; no clear D. This CDR3 is built from 13 residues. The ends were cut back, 1 base at V and 2 bases at J, with 6 bases in the middle. The germline V gene has CDR1 GTSNPN and CDR2 SVGIG (reference sequence). The CDR3 DNA sequence: TGTGCCTGGAGTGGGGGTACTGGAAACACCATATATTTT. Amino acids: CAWSGGTGNTIYF.

V usage is TRBV19 and J usage is TRBJ1-5; D is unresolved. CDR1 LNHDA and CDR2 SQIVND come from the germline V gene (reference sequence). The V end lost 8 bases, the J end lost 3 bases, and 11 bases lay between the germline ends. The CDR3 length is 13 residues. The CDR3 loop reads CASRANDNQPQHF. Here the CDR3 DNA reads TGTGCCAGTCGGGCTAACGACAATCAGCCCCAGCATTTT.

The CDR3 bases are TGTGCCAGCAGCTTAGCCGGGATCATTAATCAGCCCCAGCATTTT. The encoded protein is CASSLAGIINQPQHF. V and J are TRBV11-2 and TRBJ1-5; D is unclear. Germline CDR1 SGHAT, CDR2 FQNNGV. V was pared by 1 base and J by 4 bases, with 11 bases between. This CDR3 spans 15 amino acids.

This chain uses TRBV5-1 with TRBJ2-7; the match to TRBD2 covers 15 bases. Per germline, CDR1 SGHRS and CDR2 YFSETQ. V shed 0 bases and J 4 bases; nucleotides not matched to a gene: 11. The CDR3 consists of 19 residues. The CDR3 DNA follows: TGCGCCAGCAGCTTGGGGGCGATCGCAGGGACTAGCGGGAGGTACGAGCAGTACTTC. Translation gives CASSLGAIAGTSGRYEQYF.

The chain employs TRBV6-6 and TRBJ1-3, with unresolved D. CDR1 and CDR2 (germline): MNHNY, SVGAGI (reference sequence). V lost 5 bases, J lost 4 bases, and 15 bases lay in between. This CDR3 is built from 15 residues. CDR3 in DNA: TGTGCCAGCAGTACCGGGCGAGAGTTCGGAAACACCATATATTTT. It yields the protein CASSTGREFGNTIYF.

A note on this clone: A junction boundary mismatches the germline segment, possibly from a read error. This chain links TRBV28 with TRBJ1-4; D is unclear. Germline CDR1 reads MDHEN; CDR2 reads SYDVKM. The CDR3 runs 12 residues. The chain's CDR3 is CAGSTTNEKLFF. CDR3 sequence (DNA): TGTGCCGGCAGCACAACTAATGAAAAACTGTTTTTT. Complete variable domain (other parts from reference TRBV28 and TRBJ1-4): DVKVTQSSRYLVKRTGEKVFLECVQDMDHENMFWYRQDPGLGLRLIYFSYDVKMKEKGDIPEGYSVSREKKERFSLILESASTNQTSMYLCAGSTTNEKLFFGSGTQLSVL.

V usage is TRBV4-2 and J usage is TRBJ2-1; no definite D call. V gave up 0 bases and J gave up 15 bases, with 15 bases separating them. CDR3 length: 13 residues. Germline values: CDR1 LGHNA, CDR2 YNFKEQ. The CDR3 sequence is CASSQDPTSTRFF. CDR3 in DNA: TGTGCCAGCAGCCAAGACCCCACCTCCACCCGGTTCTTC.

This chain links TRBV24-1 with TRBJ2-3; 13 bases are shared with TRBD2. The CDR3 is 17 amino acids. The ends lost 4 bases at V and 5 bases at J; junction bases unmatched: 8. Germline V CDR1 and CDR2: KGHDR, SFDVKD. The CDR3 bases are TGTGCCACCAGTGACCTCGGACTAGCGGGAGCGAAAGATACGCAGTATTTT. It codes for CATSDLGLAGAKDTQYF.

This clone occurred once. The V call is TRBV6-5, the J call TRBJ1-1, with 7 bases identical to TRBD1. Trimming cost V 7 bases and J 2 bases; bases outside gene matches: 7. Germline V gene data show CDR1 as MNHEY and CDR2 as SVGAGI. The CDR3 runs to 14 residues. Here the CDR3 reads CASTPGTANTEAFF. CDR3 sequence (DNA): TGTGCCAGCACCCCAGGGACAGCTAACACTGAAGCTTTCTTT.

The chain joins TRBV6-2 or TRBV6-3 to TRBJ2-1; TRBD2 matches 10 bases. The CDR3 sequence is 17 residues long. J was trimmed by 6 bases and V by 2 bases; bases with no gene match: 10. Germline-derived CDR1 and CDR2 are MNHEY and SVGEGT. Here the CDR3 DNA reads TGTGCCAGCAGTTACGGGCTATTTAGCGGGAGGACCAATGAGCAGTTCTTC. Translated, it gives CASSYGLFSGRTNEQFF.

This chain connects TRBV7-2 to TRBJ1-2; no definite D call. Germline loops: CDR1 SGHTA, CDR2 FQGNSA. The CDR3 runs 18 residues. V lost 4 bases and J 1 base, leaving 22 bases between the germline ends. This chain's CDR3 is CASSSLDRARGLNYGYTF. For the CDR3, the DNA is TGTGCCAGCAGCTCCCTTGATCGGGCGCGTGGACTTAACTATGGCTACACCTTC.

The rearrangement joins TRBV18 to TRBJ1-1; D not certain. The length of the CDR3 is 14 residues. The germline CDR1 and CDR2 sequences are KGHSH and LQKENI. Trimming took 3 bases from V and 4 from J, leaving 12 bases between them. The chain's CDR3 is CASSPRSLGTEAFF. In nucleotides, the CDR3 is TGTGCCAGCTCACCCAGAAGCTTGGGCACTGAAGCTTTCTTT.